This T cell receptor beta chain was sequenced during a study of CD8 T cells in Susac syndrome (dated by TCRdb to about 2019). About the investigation overall: The study used repertoire sequencing to test whether antigen drove CD8+ T cell activation and differentiation in Susac syndrome.

V and J are truncated by 1 base and 5 bases respectively, leaving an intervening sequence of 5 bases. Including the terminal cysteine and phenylalanine, the CDR3 comprises 12 residues. Just the 36-base CDR3 DNA is kept, in frame starting at base 1. Beyond this particular receptor, the publication reports: The study acknowledged that relatively few individuals were included in the TCR sequencing and HLA analysis.

Peripheral blood CD8+ and CD4+ T cells from healthy donors, Susac syndrome patients and multiple sclerosis patients were profiled using high-throughput TCR beta sequencing. The healthy donors served as controls matched for age and sex. Bulk CD8+ and CD4+ T cells were purified by magnetic negative isolation, whereas CD8+ TEMRA cells were enriched by FACS. Blood was collected in EDTA tubes and processed within 24 hours, with PBMCs isolated through density gradient centrifugation. PBMCs intended for TCR sequencing were frozen in liquid nitrogen and were later thawed in a 37 degrees C water bath. A purity of at least 90% was achieved for sorted or isolated CD4+, CD8+ and CD8+ TEMRA cells. RNA was extracted using the RNeasy kit, and roughly 0.5 to 1 microgram was reverse transcribed with random hexamers. TCR beta CDR3 regions were amplified with the immunoSEQ multiplex PCR assay covering 54 Vbeta and 13 Jbeta segments. PCR amplification bias was corrected using a synthetic template baseline for primer optimization and computational correction. The source study handled its data this way. Reads were annotated to V, D and J genes according to IMGT and were analyzed with immunoSEQ Analyzer, with only productive sequences retained. To calculate clonality, Shannon entropy was normalized by log2 of the number of productive unique sequences and then subtracted from one. For each patient and control, public and private clones were evaluated among the 100 most prevalent clones. Susac-specific clones were defined as absent from healthy and MS cohorts, around 970 published viral clones and other ImmuneACCESS disease sequences. The public sequencing data were trimmed at Q25 with fastp and processed into clonotypes with MiXCR by TCRdb, which kept only in-frame beta chains. When rows share a CDR3 protein, they turn into one entry using the most common DNA and genes. For this entry, the V and J calls and clone size follow TCRdb and not the study's own pipeline. Recorded for this sample are roughly 200,000 distinct CDR3 sequences; roughly 95% of them occurred a single time. The leading ten clones occupy 0.1% of the sample.

Turning to this clonotype: Its antigen is currently not known. Per-base quality was not reported, and no clone a single base away is much larger than it.

Sequencing was done on a sample of CD4+ T cells from PBMCs. The rearrangement combines TRBV12-3 or TRBV12-4 with TRBJ1-1; the D gene identity is not certain. This sequence was found in a human donor in good health. This receptor carries the CDR3 CASSLVLTEAFF. The DNA sequence is given as TGTGCCAGCAGTTTAGTACTTACTGAAGCTTTCTTT.